These T cell receptor beta chains were read from a single sample in a study of vaccination effects on CD4 cells after COVID-19. Sequenced by immunoSEQ multiplex PCR; TCRdb stores in-frame clones only, minus some. The sample has some 50,000 clones, 65% to 75% seen once. Their recognized antigens are unknown. This sample comprised CD4+ T cells from PBMCs cultured with HCoV-OC43 spike peptides, obtained after COVID-19 vaccination. The receptors come from a human donor who received a COVID-19 vaccine. CDR3s include the opening cysteine and the closing phenylalanine or tryptophan. Each record gives: J gene, D gene, V gene, clone size, CDR3 length, CDR3 protein, CDR3 DNA. The D gene is left open where the match is weak. A clone size is listed for some rows: how often the clone was seen (once, few, many), or a class if it is expanded.

TRBJ1-1	.	TRBV20-1	few	11	CSARGNTEAFF	TGCAGTGCTAGAGGGAACACTGAAGCTTTCTTT
TRBJ1-3	.	TRBV6-2/TRBV6-3	.	15	CASSVAGASGNTIYF	TGTGCCAGCAGTGTCGCAGGGGCCTCTGGAAACACCATATATTTT
TRBJ1-1	.	TRBV6-5	few	14	CASSYTGYSTEAFF	TGTGCCAGCAGTTACACAGGGTATTCCACTGAAGCTTTCTTT
TRBJ2-5	TRBD1	TRBV27	.	13	CASSSRGRETQYF	TGTGCCAGCAGTAGCAGGGGGCGCGAGACCCAGTACTTC
TRBJ2-3	TRBD1	TRBV18	.	13	CASSLGTADTQYF	TGTGCCAGCTCACTTGGGACAGCAGATACGCAGTATTTT
TRBJ2-7	TRBD2	TRBV27	.	17	CASSPLGLAGGGDRQYF	TGTGCCAGCAGTCCCCTGGGACTAGCGGGAGGGGGCGACCGGCAGTACTTC
TRBJ1-3	.	TRBV4-1	.	17	CASSREPGSPSGNTIYF	TGCGCCAGCAGCCGCGAGCCAGGGAGTCCCTCTGGAAACACCATATATTTT
TRBJ2-5	.	TRBV4-1	.	12	CASSQSGVTQYF	TGCGCCAGCAGCCAATCTGGTGTGACCCAGTACTTC
TRBJ2-3	TRBD1	TRBV6-4	.	15	CASSGGQGATDTQYF	TGTGCCAGCAGTGGAGGACAGGGGGCTACAGATACGCAGTATTTT
TRBJ2-3	TRBD1	TRBV4-1	.	20	CASSQDLGFRDRVSTDTQYF	TGCGCCAGCAGCCAAGATCTCGGTTTTCGGGACAGGGTTAGCACAGATACGCAGTATTTT
TRBJ1-5	.	TRBV12-3/TRBV12-4	.	12	CASSLVGQPQHF	TGTGCCAGCAGTTTGGTTGGGCAGCCCCAGCATTTT